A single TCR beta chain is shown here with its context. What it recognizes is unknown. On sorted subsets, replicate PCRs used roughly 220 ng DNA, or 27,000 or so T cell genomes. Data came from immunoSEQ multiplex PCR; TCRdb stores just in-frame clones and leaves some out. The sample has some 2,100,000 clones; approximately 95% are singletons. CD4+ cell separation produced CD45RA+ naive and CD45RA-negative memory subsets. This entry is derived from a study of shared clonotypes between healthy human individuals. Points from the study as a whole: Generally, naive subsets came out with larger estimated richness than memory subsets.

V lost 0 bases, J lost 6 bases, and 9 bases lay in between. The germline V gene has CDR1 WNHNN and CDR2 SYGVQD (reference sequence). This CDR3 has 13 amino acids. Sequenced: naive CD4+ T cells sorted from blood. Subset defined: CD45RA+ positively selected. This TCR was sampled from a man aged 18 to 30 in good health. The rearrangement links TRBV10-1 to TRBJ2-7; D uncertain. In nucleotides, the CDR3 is TGCGCCAGCAGTGAGTCGGGATCGATCGAGCAGTACTTC. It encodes CASSESGSIEQYF.